This passage covers 16 T cell receptor beta chains from one sample sequenced in a study of T cells in Graves' hyperthyroidism and ophthalmopathy. What was amplified from RNA transcripts were TCR beta CDR3 regions. A first-round RT-PCR of the TCR CDR3 used the HTBI primer set. One entry per CDR3 protein, called by TCRdb with MiXCR from the multiplex PCR reads. The data hold around 340,000 distinct CDR3 sequences, with 15% to 20% observed a single time. Sequencing input: blood. Receptor source: a woman in her forties or fifties with Graves' hyperthyroidism.

This clonotype was counted many times. V usage is TRBV7-2 and J usage is TRBJ2-3, with a weak D call TRBD2 (5 bases). Trimming shortened V by 0 bases and J by 1 base, and 5 bases separated the two germline ends. The CDR3 totals 14 residues. CDR1 and CDR2 from the germline V gene are SGHTA and FQGNSA. The DNA of the CDR3 is TGTGCCAGCAGCTTAGCGGAGGGCACAGATACGCAGTATTTT. Amino acid sequence: CASSLAEGTDTQYF.

A few counts support this clonotype. This chain joins TRBV9 and TRBJ2-4; D is perhaps TRBD1 (6 bases). V lost 3 bases to trimming and J lost 5 bases, with 9 bases between them. The CDR3 sequence is 13 residues long. Looked up from germline, CDR1 is SGDLS and CDR2 is YYNGEE. The CDR3 sequence: CASSGGQQNIQYF. The CDR3 bases are TGTGCCAGCAGCGGAGGACAGCAAAACATTCAGTACTTC.

The V gene is TRBV6-2 or TRBV6-3, the J gene TRBJ2-2; D is perhaps TRBD1 (5 bases). Germline CDR1 and CDR2: MNHEY and SVGEGT. CDR3 length equals 15 residues. V lost 6 bases, J lost 6 bases, and 17 bases lay in between. CDR3: CASRMTVTTAGELFF. DNA for the CDR3: TGTGCCAGCAGGATGACAGTTACGACGGCCGGGGAGCTGTTTTTT.

This clonotype was observed a few times. The V and J genes are TRBV6-1 and TRBJ2-2; 9 bases align to TRBD2. V gave up 3 bases and J gave up 5 bases; unmatched junction bases: 4. Per germline, CDR1 MNHNS and CDR2 SASEGT. CDR3 length: 15 residues. The CDR3 nucleotides read TGTGCCAGCAGTGACGGTCTAGCGGGGACCGGGGAGCTGTTTTTT. Residues: CASSDGLAGTGELFF.

This clonotype was seen many times. The CDR3 region is CASSLGSGGTGTEKLFF. CDR3 nucleotides: TGTGCCAGCAGTTTAGGGTCGGGCGGGACAGGAACTGAAAAACTGTTTTTT. V is TRBV12-3 or TRBV12-4 and J is TRBJ1-4; 8 positions agree with TRBD1. Trimming removed 1 base from V and 7 bases from J; junction bases left unmatched: 11. This CDR3 region has 17 residues.

The V gene is TRBV2, the J gene TRBJ2-2; D call uncertain. V was trimmed by 11 bases and J by 2 bases, leaving 15 bases between them. CDR3 length: 14 residues. Germline V gene data show CDR1 as SNHLY and CDR2 as FYNNEI. The CDR3 is CAARSLPNTGELFF. The CDR3 region has the DNA TGTGCCGCGAGATCGCTCCCAAACACCGGGGAGCTGTTTTTT.

V gene TRBV29-1 combines with J gene TRBJ2-7; 8 bases map to TRBD2. The V segment lost 0 bases and the J segment 6 bases; nucleotides outside the gene matches: 7. CDR3 length equals 14 residues. Germline CDR1 SQVTM, CDR2 ANQGSEA. In nucleotides, the CDR3 is TGCAGCGTTGAAGACTCGGCGGGAGGTGCCGAGCAGTACTTC. Its translation is CSVEDSAGGAEQYF.

This rearrangement joins TRBV3-1 to TRBJ2-2, with 11 positions matching TRBD2. J lost 2 bases, V lost 7 bases, and 18 bases had no gene match. This CDR3 spans 20 amino acids. CDR1 is LGHDT, CDR2 YNNKEL, per germline (reference sequence). The DNA for the CDR3 is TGTGCCAGCACCTCTTCCCTCGGGCTAGCGGGAGGTTCAAACACCGGGGAGCTGTTTTTT. Its protein is CASTSSLGLAGGSNTGELFF.

The V and J genes are TRBV5-6 and TRBJ2-7; TRBD2 might be the D (5 bases). The germline gives CDR1 SGHDT, CDR2 YYEEEE. The CDR3 has 15 amino acids. Trimming shortened V by 3 bases and J by 4 bases, and 17 bases separated the two germline ends. CDR3 region: CASSSGGLFIYEQYF. The CDR3 nucleotides read TGTGCCAGCAGCTCCGGAGGACTTTTCATATACGAGCAGTACTTC.

This clonotype was seen ten or more times. The chain links TRBV28 to TRBJ2-1; TRBD1 is a possible D gene (5 bases). The V end was cut by 4 bases, the J end by 8 bases, with 12 bases between. The CDR3 sequence is 13 residues long. Germline V gives CDR1 MDHEN, CDR2 SYDVKM. The CDR3 here is CASSSQGYDEQFF. The CDR3 DNA is TGTGCCAGCAGTTCGCAGGGTTACGATGAGCAGTTCTTC.

This clonotype was recorded a few times. V gene TRBV5-1 combines with J gene TRBJ1-3, with D unresolved. CDR1 is SGHRS, CDR2 YFSETQ, per germline. Trimming took off 3 bases at V and 8 bases at J, with 12 bases between the two ends. This CDR3 spans 13 amino acids. CDR3 region: CASSSQPRDTIYF. The CDR3 bases are TGCGCCAGCAGCTCCCAGCCACGGGACACCATATATTTT.

The chain employs TRBV20-1 and TRBJ2-3; the D gene is possibly TRBD2 (6 bases). The V gene lost 1 base and the J gene lost 0 bases, with 8 bases spanning the gap. The CDR3 covers 14 residues. Germline V CDR1 and CDR2: DFQATT, SNEGSKA (reference sequence). The CDR3, as DNA: TGCAGTGCTAGAGTGGGGACTAGCACAGATACGCAGTATTTT. This encodes CSARVGTSTDTQYF.

In its sample, this clonotype was seen a few times. The chain couples TRBV7-8 to TRBJ2-5; D might be TRBD1 or TRBD2, each matching 5 bases. The germline V and J ends were trimmed by 4 bases and 10 bases, with 22 bases remaining between them. The CDR3 has 15 residues. Germline V gene lookup returns CDR1 SGHVS and CDR2 FQNEAQ. The CDR3 sequence is CASSSTRTLGRVQYF. In DNA, the CDR3 is TGTGCCAGCAGCTCTACTCGGACCCTGGGGCGGGTCCAGTACTTC.

About this clonotype: This may stem from a read error, because a much larger clone lies one nucleotide away. The V and J genes are TRBV30 and TRBJ2-5; D gene uncertain. V dropped 4 bases and J dropped 4 bases, with 13 bases sitting between them. The CDR3 runs to 13 residues. Germline loops: CDR1 GTSNPN, CDR2 SVGIG (reference sequence). The CDR3 sequence is CAWTSPFGETQYF. For the CDR3, the DNA is TGTGCCTGGACTTCTCCGTTCGGAGAGACCCAGTACTTC.

This clonotype was observed a handful of times. This chain links TRBV30 with TRBJ2-2; the D gene is possibly TRBD1 (6 bases). The V end was cut by 4 bases, the J end by 4 bases, with 16 bases between. Germline loops: CDR1 GTSNPN, CDR2 SVGIG (reference sequence). This CDR3 has 15 amino acids. The CDR3 DNA is TGTGCCTGGAACCGAATTGGGGGCCCCACCGGGGAGCTGTTTTTT. It yields the protein CAWNRIGGPTGELFF.

This clonotype has a handful of counts. This chain uses TRBV2 with TRBJ1-5; D might be TRBD1 (6 bases). The J call may be mistaken, given a closer DNA end match to TRBJ2-3. CDR3 length: 14 residues. The V gene's germline CDR1 is SNHLY and CDR2 FYNNEI. CDR3 in DNA: TGTGCCAGCAGGCAGGGGAGTATCGGTCAGCCCCAGTATTTT. Translated: CASRQGSIGQPQYF.